This TCR beta chain was found in a study of blood T cells in healthy people across ages. This CDR3 has 14 amino acids. Germline-derived CDR1 and CDR2 are MNHEY and SVGEGT. V was clipped by 8 bases and J by 3 bases; unmatched bases: 7. Drawn from each donor were approximately 10 milliliters of peripheral blood. Researchers report isolating at least 6.5 million PBMCs per sample. Through a sample-barcoded 5' primer and a J-beta primer mix, a second PCR was run for roughly 6 to 12 cycles. Every cDNA molecule carried a tag from a template-switch adaptor bearing 12 random nucleotides. Sequencing of every sample gave 3 million or more CDR3-containing paired-end reads. One entry per CDR3 protein results from TCRdb running MiXCR on the 5' RACE reads. The repertoire includes about a million distinct CDR3 sequences, under 40% of them detected once, and approximately 14% sits in the top ten.

The sample was blood. This rearrangement joins TRBV6-2 or TRBV6-3 to TRBJ1-1; TRBD1 matches at 9 bases. The clonotype was recovered from a man aged 18 to 29 in good health. This CDR3 reads CASATGGPYTEAFF. CDR3 DNA sequence: TGTGCCAGCGCTACAGGGGGCCCGTACACTGAAGCTTTCTTT.